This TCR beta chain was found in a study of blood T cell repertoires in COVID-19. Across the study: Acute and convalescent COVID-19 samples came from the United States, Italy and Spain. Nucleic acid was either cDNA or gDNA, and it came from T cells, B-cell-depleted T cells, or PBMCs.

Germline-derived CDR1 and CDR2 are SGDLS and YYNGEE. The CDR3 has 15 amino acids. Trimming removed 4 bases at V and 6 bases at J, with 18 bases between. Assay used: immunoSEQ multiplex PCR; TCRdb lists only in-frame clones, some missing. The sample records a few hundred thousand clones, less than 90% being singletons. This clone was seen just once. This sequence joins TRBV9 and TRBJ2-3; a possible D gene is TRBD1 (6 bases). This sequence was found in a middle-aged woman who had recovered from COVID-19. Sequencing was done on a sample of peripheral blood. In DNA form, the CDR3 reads TGTGCCAGCAGCTCCAAACAGGGTTCAACGGATACGCAGTATTTT. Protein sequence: CASSSKQGSTDTQYF.